This T cell receptor beta chain was identified during a study of shared clonotypes between healthy human individuals. This clone was recorded a few times. The antigen remains unidentified. Study-wide results and caveats: Large sequencing depth failed to make sorted-subset sequencing complete, rarefaction showed. Non-shared clonotypes had lower generation probabilities than those shared by all four donors.

There are 15 residues in the CDR3. The V gene's germline CDR1 is LGHNA and CDR2 YNFKEQ. V gave up 1 base and J gave up 1 base, with 10 bases separating them. Genomic DNA per cell subset filled all wells of several immunoSEQ plates. Profiled with immunoSEQ multiplex PCR; TCRdb holds only in-frame clones, not every one. The sample includes some 2,500,000 clones, 85% to 95% of them seen just once. The V call is TRBV4-2, the J call TRBJ1-1; D perhaps matches TRBD1 (6 bases). The TCR comes from a man aged 18 to 30 in good health. Some clones in this sample may be carry-over from other donors' samples. The material sequenced was naive CD4+ T cells from PBMCs. Subset indicated: CD45RA+ positively selected. The CDR3 sequence is CASSQATGKNTEAFF. As DNA, the CDR3 is TGTGCCAGCAGCCAAGCAACAGGGAAGAACACTGAAGCTTTCTTT.